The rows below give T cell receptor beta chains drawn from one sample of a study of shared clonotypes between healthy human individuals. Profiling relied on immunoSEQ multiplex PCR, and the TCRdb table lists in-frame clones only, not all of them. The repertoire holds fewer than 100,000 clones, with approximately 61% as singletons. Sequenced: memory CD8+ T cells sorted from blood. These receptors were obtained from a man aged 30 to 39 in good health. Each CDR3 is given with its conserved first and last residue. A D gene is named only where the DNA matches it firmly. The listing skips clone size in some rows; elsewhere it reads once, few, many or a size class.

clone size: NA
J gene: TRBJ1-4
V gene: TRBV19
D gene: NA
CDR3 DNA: TGTGCCAGTAGTATGCGGGACGGTGTTAATGAAAAACTGTTTTTT
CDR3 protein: CASSMRDGVNEKLFF

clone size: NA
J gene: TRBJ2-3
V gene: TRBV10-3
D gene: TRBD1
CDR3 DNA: TGTGCCATCAGTGGGACAGGGTCGCCAGATACGCAGTATTTT
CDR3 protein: CAISGTGSPDTQYF

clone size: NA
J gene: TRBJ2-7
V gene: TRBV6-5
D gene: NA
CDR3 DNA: TGTGCCAGCGGTCCAATCTCCTACGAGCAGTACTTC
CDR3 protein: CASGPISYEQYF

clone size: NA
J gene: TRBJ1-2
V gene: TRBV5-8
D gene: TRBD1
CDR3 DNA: TGTGCCAGCGTGACAGGGATCTTTGGCTACACCTTC
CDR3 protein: CASVTGIFGYTF

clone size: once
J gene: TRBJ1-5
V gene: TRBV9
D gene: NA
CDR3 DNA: TGTGCCAGCAGCGCGACGGATTGGGGTCAGCCCCAGCATTTT
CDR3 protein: CASSATDWGQPQHF

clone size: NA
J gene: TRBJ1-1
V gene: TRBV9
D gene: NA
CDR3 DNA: TGTGCCAGCAGCGTAGGCTCTCTCGGGAACACTGAAGCTTTCTTT
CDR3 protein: CASSVGSLGNTEAFF

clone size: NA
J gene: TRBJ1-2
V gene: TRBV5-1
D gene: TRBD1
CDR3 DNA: TGCGCCAGCAGCGATGAGGGGACAGGGGATGGCTATGGCTACACCTTC
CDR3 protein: CASSDEGTGDGYGYTF

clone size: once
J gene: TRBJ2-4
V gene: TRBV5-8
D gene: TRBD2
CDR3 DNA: TGTGCCAGCAGCTTGGAATCTAGCGGGAGAAAAAACATTCAGTACTTC
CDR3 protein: CASSLESSGRKNIQYF

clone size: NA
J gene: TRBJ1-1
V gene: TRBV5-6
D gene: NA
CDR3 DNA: TGTGCCAGCAGCTTTTCTCCGGGAGTAAACAGCCTGAACACTGAAGCTTTCTTT
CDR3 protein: CASSFSPGVNSLNTEAFF

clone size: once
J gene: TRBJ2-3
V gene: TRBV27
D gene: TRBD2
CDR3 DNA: TGTGCCAGCAGTAGAACCCTGGCCCCTAGCGGTACAGATACGCAGTATTTT
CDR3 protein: CASSRTLAPSGTDTQYF

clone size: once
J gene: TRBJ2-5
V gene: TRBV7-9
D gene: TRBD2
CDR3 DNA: TGTGCCAGCAACGGGGCTAGCGGGCGTCAGGTGGGCCAGTACTTC
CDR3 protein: CASNGASGRQVGQYF

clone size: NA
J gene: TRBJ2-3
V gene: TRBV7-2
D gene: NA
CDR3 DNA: TGTGCCAGCAGCTTAGAGGCCTTTAGTACGCAGTATTTT
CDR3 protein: CASSLEAFSTQYF

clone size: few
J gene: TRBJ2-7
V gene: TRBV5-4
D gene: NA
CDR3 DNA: TGTGCCAGCAGCTCGGGAACTAGCTACGAGCAGTACTTC
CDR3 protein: CASSSGTSYEQYF

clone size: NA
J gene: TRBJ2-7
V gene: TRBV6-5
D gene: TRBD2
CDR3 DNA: TGTGCCAGCAGTTATGTAGCGGGAGGCTACGAGCAGTACTTC
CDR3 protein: CASSYVAGGYEQYF

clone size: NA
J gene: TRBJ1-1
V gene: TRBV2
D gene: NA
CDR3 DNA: TGTGCCAGCAGTGAATTAGGGCCGGGGGGGGAAGCTTTCTTT
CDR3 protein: CASSELGPGGEAFF

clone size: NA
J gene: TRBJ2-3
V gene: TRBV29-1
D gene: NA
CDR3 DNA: TGCAGCGTTGCGGGGGGCATTAGCACAGATACGCAGTATTTT
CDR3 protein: CSVAGGISTDTQYF

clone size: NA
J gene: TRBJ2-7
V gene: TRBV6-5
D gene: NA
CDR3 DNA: TGTGCCAGCAGTGACACAGGTCCCTACGAGCAGTACTTC
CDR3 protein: CASSDTGPYEQYF

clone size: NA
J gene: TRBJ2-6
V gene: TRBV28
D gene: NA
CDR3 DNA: TGTGCCTCAACCTCCCTGGGATCCGGGGCCAACGTCCTGACTTTC
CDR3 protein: CASTSLGSGANVLTF

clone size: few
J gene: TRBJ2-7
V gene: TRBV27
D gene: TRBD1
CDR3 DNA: TGTGCCAGCAGTGGGACAGGGTGGTCCTACGAGCAGTACTTC
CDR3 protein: CASSGTGWSYEQYF

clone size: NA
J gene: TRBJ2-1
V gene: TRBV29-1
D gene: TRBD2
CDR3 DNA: TGCAGCGTTGAGTTTAGGGAGCGGGAGGACAATGAGCAGTTCTTC
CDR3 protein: CSVEFREREDNEQFF

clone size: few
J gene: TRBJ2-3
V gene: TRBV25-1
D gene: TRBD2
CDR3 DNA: TGTGCCAGCAGTAACGGGAGGTCGAAGACGCAGTATTTT
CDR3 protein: CASSNGRSKTQYF

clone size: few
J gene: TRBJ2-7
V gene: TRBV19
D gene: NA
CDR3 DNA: TGTGCCAGTAGTAAGGACAGTTTCTACGAGCAGTACTTC
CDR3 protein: CASSKDSFYEQYF

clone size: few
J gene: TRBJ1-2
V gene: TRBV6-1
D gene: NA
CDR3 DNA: TGTGCCAGCAGTGAAGGTAGAAACAGGGCTAGCTATGGCTACACCTTC
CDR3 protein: CASSEGRNRASYGYTF

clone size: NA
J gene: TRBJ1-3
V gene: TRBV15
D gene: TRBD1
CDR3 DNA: TGTGCCACCAGCAGAGAGGACAGGGGAAACACCATATATTTT
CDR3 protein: CATSREDRGNTIYF